What follows are 14 T cell receptor beta chains derived from one specimen sequenced in a study of cytomegalovirus exposure and HLA in healthy donors. Use of 60 Vbeta and 13 Jbeta primers characterized the PCR. Using immunoSEQ multiplex PCR, the repertoire was profiled, and TCRdb retains in-frame clones only, with some absent. Of roughly 200,000 clones detected, 65% to 90% appear once; the ten largest clones hold approximately 0.31%. The specimen sequenced was PBMCs. The receptors here all came from a woman under 40 in good health and CMV-seronegative.

The rearrangement joins TRBV4-1 to TRBJ1-1, with no clear D. Germline V gives CDR1 MGHRA, CDR2 YSYEKL. CDR3 size: 16 residues. The germline V and J ends were trimmed by 0 bases and 5 bases, with 16 bases remaining between them. The CDR3 loop reads CASSQDRAERWTEAFF. In DNA, the CDR3 is TGCGCCAGCAGCCAAGACCGTGCGGAACGTTGGACTGAAGCTTTCTTT.

The table lists this clone with a few counts. V and J are TRBV5-1 and TRBJ2-7; 10 bases align to TRBD2. With 0 bases clipped from V and 2 bases from J, the junction kept 5 bases outside the gene matches. This CDR3 has 16 amino acids. The germline V gene has CDR1 SGHRS and CDR2 YFSETQ. Written as DNA, the CDR3 is TGCGCCAGCAGCTTGGCCGGGACTAGCGTAACCTACGAGCAGTACTTC. Translating it yields CASSLAGTSVTYEQYF.

This sequence joins TRBV19 and TRBJ2-2; 8 positions match TRBD2. The CDR3 is 14 residues long. The germline V gene has CDR1 LNHDA and CDR2 SQIVND (reference sequence). Losses at the gene ends were 3 bases for V and 5 bases for J; bases not matched to a gene: 2. The CDR3 here is CASSIGRGTGELFF. The CDR3 nucleotides read TGTGCCAGTAGTATCGGGAGGGGAACCGGGGAGCTGTTTTTT.

This chain connects TRBV4-1 to TRBJ2-3, with a possible D match to TRBD1 (6 bases). In germline, CDR1 is MGHRA, CDR2 YSYEKL. The CDR3 covers 16 residues. V lost 6 bases to trimming and J lost 4 bases, with 20 bases between them. The CDR3 region is CASSPGGRDVADTQYF. The CDR3 DNA reads as TGCGCCAGCAGTCCTGGGGGCAGGGATGTGGCAGATACGCAGTATTTT.

CDR3 bases: TGTGCCAGCAGCCGCGAGAGCTCCTACGAGCAGTACTTC. Its translation is CASSRESSYEQYF. The chain is built from TRBV2 and TRBJ2-7; D gene unclear. This CDR3 region has 13 residues. From germline, CDR1 is SNHLY and CDR2 FYNNEI. Between the trimmed V and J ends, which lost 6 bases and 0 bases, there was a span of 9 bases.

J is TRBJ2-7 and V is TRBV6-1; 7 bases match TRBD2. From germline, CDR1 is MNHNS and CDR2 SASEGT. V lost 6 bases to trimming and J lost 7 bases; unmatched junction nucleotides: 6. This CDR3 is 12 amino acids long. The CDR3 DNA follows: TGTGCCAGCAGGCGGGAGTTGCGGGAGCAGTACTTC. Translating it yields CASRRELREQYF.

V usage is TRBV2 and J usage is TRBJ2-5; 14 nucleotides line up with TRBD2. Germline V lookup: CDR1 SNHLY, CDR2 FYNNEI. The CDR3 is 15 amino acids. The trim removed 8 bases at V and 7 bases at J, leaving 9 bases unmatched. The CDR3 nucleotides read TGTGCCAGCGGGGGACTAGCGGGGGAACTGGGGACCCAGTACTTC. Protein: CASGGLAGELGTQYF.

The CDR3 region has the DNA TGTGCCAGCATCGGGGGGGTCACTGAAGCTTTCTTT. Translated, it gives CASIGGVTEAFF. The chain recombines TRBV28 with TRBJ1-1, with D possibly matching TRBD1 (5 bases). The V end lost 7 bases, the J end lost 4 bases, and 10 bases lay between the germline ends. The CDR3 totals 12 residues. Germline V gives CDR1 MDHEN, CDR2 SYDVKM. The complete variable domain, with remaining parts taken from reference TRBV28 and TRBJ1-1, reads DVKVTQSSRYLVKRTGEKVFLECVQDMDHENMFWYRQDPGLGLRLIYFSYDVKMKEKGDIPEGYSVSREKKERFSLILESASTNQTSMYLCASIGGVTEAFFGQGTRLTVV.

This clone was seen just once. The chain combines TRBV28 with TRBJ1-2; 7 bases match TRBD1. Germline CDR1 MDHEN, CDR2 SYDVKM. The J segment lost 2 bases and the V segment lost 6 bases, leaving 9 bases of the junction unmatched. The CDR3 totals 15 residues. The CDR3 is CASRFGAGQNYGYTF. The CDR3 DNA is TGTGCCAGCAGGTTCGGCGCGGGACAGAACTATGGCTACACCTTC.

V is TRBV11-3 and J is TRBJ2-7, with 9 bases lining up with TRBD1. J lost 6 bases, V lost 0 bases, and 3 bases had no gene match. The CDR3 is 14 amino acids. CDR1 is SGHNT and CDR2 is YENEEA in the germline V gene. In DNA, the CDR3 is TGTGCCAGCAGCTTAGAACAGGGGGCCGGCGAGCAGTACTTC. This sequence encodes CASSLEQGAGEQYF. The full variable domain, completed using reference TRBV11-3 and TRBJ2-7, is EAGVVQSPRYKIIEKKQPVAFWCNPISGHNTLYWYLQNLGQGPELLIRYENEEAVDDSQLPKDRFSAERLKGVDSTLKIQPAELGDSAVYLCASSLEQGAGEQYFGPGTRLTVT.

The V and J genes are TRBV6-1 and TRBJ1-5; a weak D match, TRBD1 (5 bases). Looked up from germline, CDR1 is MNHNS and CDR2 is SASEGT. The CDR3 is made up of 14 amino acids. V gave up 5 bases and J gave up 1 base, with 9 bases separating them. The DNA of the CDR3 is TGTGCCAGCAGTCTCCGACAGAGCAATCAGCCCCAGCATTTT. It yields the protein CASSLRQSNQPQHF.

The rearrangement links TRBV5-6 to TRBJ1-4, with 7 nucleotides matching TRBD1. The length of the CDR3 is 15 residues. V shed 0 bases and J 2 bases; nucleotides not matched to a gene: 1. CDR1 and CDR2 from the germline V gene are SGHDT and YYEEEE. The CDR3 loop reads CASSLGQGTNEKLFF. The CDR3 DNA reads TGTGCCAGCAGCTTGGGACAGGGCACTAATGAAAAACTGTTTTTT.

The gene calls are TRBV5-6 and TRBJ2-3, with 7 bases matching TRBD2. The CDR3 length is 16 residues. Germline V CDR1 and CDR2: SGHDT, YYEEEE. The junction had 11 bases not matched to a gene; V was cut back by 4 bases and J by 3 bases. CDR3 loop: CASSPRRSGTTDTQYF. Written as DNA, the CDR3 is TGTGCCAGCAGCCCCCGGCGGAGCGGGACTACAGATACGCAGTATTTT.

This clone was seen a handful of times. V usage is TRBV4-1 and J usage is TRBJ1-1; 7 bases fit TRBD1. The trim removed 1 base at V and 3 bases at J, leaving 2 bases unmatched. Germline V gene data show CDR1 as MGHRA and CDR2 as YSYEKL. This CDR3 contains 14 residues. DNA for the CDR3: TGCGCCAGCAGCCAAGGACAGGGCGACACTGAAGCTTTCTTT. This gives the protein CASSQGQGDTEAFF.